The clone carrying this T cell receptor beta chain was detected only a few times. The target antigen is unknown. This sample was included in a study of T cell repertoires in cytomegalovirus infection. For the study at large: The authors used CMV epitopes that were HLA-C-restricted (recently identified) and HLA-B-restricted (well studied). Indications of both CMV infection and matching HLA type were provided by public TCR beta signatures. Findings and caveats of the study: Dominating the ex vivo response were HLA-C-restricted CMV-specific TCR beta clonotypes.

CDR3 length: 15 residues. V was shortened by 5 bases and J by 5 bases, with 17 bases between the two germline ends. TCRdb processed the reads anew with MiXCR; each CDR3 protein has one entry. The table has under 200,000 distinct CDR3 sequences, less than 25% seen once. This chain links TRBV12-3 or TRBV12-4 with TRBJ2-3, with TRBD2 as a possible D gene (6 bases). The origin of this receptor is a human donor in good health (CMV status not recorded). Some clones in this sample may be carry-over from other donors' samples. Sequences were derived from CD8+ T cells from cultured PBMCs, sampled from culture after CMV antigen stimulation. The CDR3 protein is CASSHSGTLGDTQYF. CDR3 in DNA: TGTGCCAGCAGTCATTCCGGGACTTTAGGAGATACGCAGTATTTT.